These 15 T cell receptor beta chains were all obtained from the same sample, sequenced in a study of T cells in women clearing cervical HPV infection. Using immunoSEQ multiplex PCR, the repertoire was profiled, and TCRdb retains in-frame clones only, with some absent. This listing includes fewer than 35,000 clones. The source material was blood buffy coat. These receptors were collected from a woman aged 18 to 75 with a cervical HPV16 infection that either progressed to CIN3+ or cleared (not recorded which).

A remark on this clone: The read halts 3 residues ahead of the CDR3 end, with the missing end drawn from the germline J gene. This chain joins TRBV7-2 and TRBJ2-5; 7 bases map to TRBD1. Germline CDR1 reads SGHTA; CDR2 reads FQGNSA. CDR3 size: 12 residues. J lost 4 bases, V lost 10 bases, and 6 bases had no gene match. Here the CDR3 reads CATGTVLETQYF. The sequenced part of the CDR3 DNA is TGTGCCACCGGGACAGTTCTAGAGACC.

CDR3 sequence: CSAHRTSGGYEQYF. Incomplete CDR3 DNA: TGCAGTGCCCACCGGACTAGCGGTGGTTACGAG. This chain links TRBV20-1 with TRBJ2-7; 10 nucleotides align to TRBD2. The sequence runs out 3 residues before the end of the CDR3; the remainder is reconstructed from the germline J gene. The germline V gene has CDR1 DFQATT and CDR2 SNEGSKA (reference sequence). The V gene end was trimmed by 6 bases and the J gene end by 4 bases; junction bases not matched to a gene: 9. This CDR3 region has 14 residues.

Points on this clone: The read finishes 3 residues shy of the CDR3 end, and the germline J gene is used to complete it. The chain combines TRBV5-1 with TRBJ2-3, with TRBD2 identical over 14 bases. V lost 0 bases, J lost 5 bases, and 8 bases stayed unmatched. The CDR3 totals 18 residues. CDR1 SGHRS and CDR2 YFSETQ come from the germline V gene. This CDR3 is CASSLGSGTSGRGDTQYF. The sequenced part of the CDR3 DNA is TGCGCCAGCAGCTTGGGATCCGGGACTAGCGGGAGAGGAGATACG. Full variable domain (rest looked up from reference TRBV5-1 and TRBJ2-3): KAGVTQTPRYLIKTRGQQVTLSCSPISGHRSVSWYQQTPGQGLQFLFEYFSETQRNKGNFPGRFSGRQFSNSRSEMNVSTLELGDSALYLCASSLGSGTSGRGDTQYFGPGTRLTVL.

As to this clone: The read ends 3 residues early relative to the CDR3; the germline J gene fills the gap. The genes are TRBV5-5 and TRBJ2-1; the D gene is possibly TRBD1 (6 bases). V lost 0 bases, J lost 4 bases, and 11 bases lay in between. The CDR3 length is 15 residues. Germline assignment: CDR1 SGHKS and CDR2 YYEKEE (reference sequence). The sequenced CDR3 bases are TGTGCCAGCAGCTTGGTAACAGGGCTGTACAATGAG. It codes for CASSLVTGLYNE. The whole CDR3 region reads CASSLVTGLYNEQFF.

Regarding this clone: Sequencing ends 3 residues short of the CDR3 end; the germline J gene provides the rest. The rearrangement joins TRBV7-3 to TRBJ2-3, with 12 bases fitting TRBD2. Germline trimming cut 2 bases from V and 0 bases from J; bases unmatched to any gene: 6. The germline CDR1 and CDR2 sequences are SGHTA and FQGTGA. The length of the CDR3 is 18 residues. This CDR3 reads CASSLLASGGVSTDTQYF. The sequenced CDR3 bases are TGTGCCAGCAGCTTACTCGCTAGCGGGGGGGTGAGCACAGATACG.

CDR3 region: CASSYSVAGLYNEQFF. CDR3 bases read: TGTGCCAGCAGTTACTCCGTAGCGGGGCTCTACAATGAG. The rearrangement links TRBV6-2 or TRBV6-3 to TRBJ2-1; 8 bases fit TRBD2. The read ends 3 residues early relative to the CDR3; the germline J gene fills the gap. The CDR3 is 16 residues long. Germline V gene lookup returns CDR1 MNHEY and CDR2 SVGEGT. Unmatched junction bases numbered 4, after V lost 0 bases and J lost 3 bases.

This chain's CDR3 is CASSEENPGWSRAFF. The covered CDR3 bases are TGTGCCAGCAGTGAAGAGAACCCAGGGTGGAGTAGA. This chain uses TRBV2 with TRBJ1-1, with a tentative D call TRBD1 (5 bases). The sequenced fragment ends 3 residues before the CDR3 boundary, so the rest is inferred from the germline J gene. Per the germline V gene, CDR1 is SNHLY and CDR2 is FYNNEI. This CDR3 region has 15 residues.

Comment on this clone: The CDR3 end falls 3 residues outside the read, so it is completed with the germline J gene. The rearrangement uses TRBV2 and TRBJ2-7; 8 bases match TRBD1. CDR3 length: 14 residues. Per the germline V gene, CDR1 is SNHLY and CDR2 is FYNNEI. Losses at the gene ends were 7 bases for V and 2 bases for J; bases not matched to a gene: 7. The CDR3 DNA, read in part, is TGTGCCAGCAAGGTGACAGGGGAGACCTACGAG. This encodes CASKVTGETYE. The whole CDR3 reads CASKVTGETYEQYF. Together with reference TRBV2 and TRBJ2-7, the CDR3 gives the full variable domain: EPEVTQTPSHQVTQMGQEVILRCVPISNHLYFYWYRQILGQKVEFLVSFYNNEISEKSEIFDDQFSVERPDGSNFTLKIRSTKLEDSAMYFCASKVTGETYEQYFGPGTRLTVT.

Points on this clone: The observed sequence ends 3 residues before the CDR3 terminus, with the missing tail filled in from the germline J gene. The chain joins TRBV6-2 or TRBV6-3 to TRBJ2-7, with TRBD2 matching 12 bases. Per the germline V gene, CDR1 is MNHEY and CDR2 is SVGEGT. The junction had 6 bases not matched to a gene; V was cut back by 5 bases and J by 1 base. CDR3 size: 16 residues. The sequenced CDR3 bases are TGTGCCAGCAGTGACACGGGGACTAGCGGGTCCTACGAG. Its translation: CASSDTGTSGSYE. The whole CDR3 protein is CASSDTGTSGSYEQYF.

Turning to this clone: The read ends 3 residues early relative to the CDR3; the germline J gene fills the gap. The chain couples TRBV19 to TRBJ2-2, with TRBD1 as a possible D gene (5 bases). V gave up 5 bases and J gave up 1 base, with 11 bases separating them. This CDR3 spans 15 amino acids. The germline CDR1 and CDR2 sequences are LNHDA and SQIVND (reference sequence). The CDR3 here is CASSPGIRNTGELFF. Incomplete CDR3 DNA: TGTGCCAGTAGTCCAGGGATTCGGAACACCGGGGAG.

CDR3: CASSQSGDTQYF. The sequenced CDR3 bases are TGTGCCAGCAGCCAGTCGGGAGATACG. The chain recombines TRBV4-2 with TRBJ2-3, with D uncertain. With the read ending 3 residues before the CDR3 end, the germline J gene is used to fill in that end. This CDR3 comprises 12 residues. Germline CDR1 is LGHNA and CDR2 is YNFKEQ. V was clipped by 3 bases and J by 5 bases, with 6 bases between them.

About this clone: The CDR3 end falls 3 residues outside the read, so it is completed with the germline J gene. This chain uses TRBV10-3 with TRBJ1-2; TRBD1 matches at 7 bases. CDR3 length: 13 residues. The germline CDR1 and CDR2 sequences are ENHRY and SYGVKD. The sequenced part of the CDR3 DNA is TGTGCCATCAGAGGAGACAGGGCTGAGGGC. Translated, it gives CAIRGDRAEG. The whole CDR3 protein reads CAIRGDRAEGYTF.

In regard to this clone: The read terminates 3 residues ahead of where the CDR3 ends, so the germline J gene completes it. The rearrangement joins TRBV7-3 to TRBJ2-1, with 8 bases matching TRBD2. This CDR3 comprises 16 residues. Germline V lookup: CDR1 SGHTA, CDR2 FQGTGA. J gave up 2 bases and V 2 bases, and 5 bases lay outside the gene matches. Partial CDR3 DNA: TGTGCCAGCAGCTTAGGCCTAGCGGGTCCCTACAATGAG. This gives the protein CASSLGLAGPYNE. The CDR3 reads in full as CASSLGLAGPYNEQFF.

Points on this clone: The CDR3 is cut off 3 residues early in the read; its end comes from the germline J gene. This chain links TRBV7-2 with TRBJ2-7; maybe TRBD1 (6 bases). V was clipped by 7 bases and J by 5 bases, with 18 bases between them. Germline V gives CDR1 SGHTA, CDR2 FQGNSA. The CDR3 length is 14 residues. The CDR3 protein is CASTSYLKGDEQYF. Incomplete CDR3 DNA: TGTGCCAGCACCTCGTACCTCAAGGGGGACGAG.

Of note for this clone: The read ends 3 residues shy of where the CDR3 ends; the end is completed using the germline J gene. The chain carries TRBV18 and TRBJ1-5, with 11 positions matching TRBD1. The junction had 12 bases not matched to a gene; V was cut back by 6 bases and J by 2 bases. The CDR3 length is 18 residues. Germline CDR1 and CDR2: KGHSH and LQKENI. Partial CDR3 DNA: TGTGCCAGCTCGCGTTCGGGGACAGGGGGAATTGGCAATCAGCCC. Its translation: CASSRSGTGGIGNQP. The whole CDR3 protein reads CASSRSGTGGIGNQPQHF.